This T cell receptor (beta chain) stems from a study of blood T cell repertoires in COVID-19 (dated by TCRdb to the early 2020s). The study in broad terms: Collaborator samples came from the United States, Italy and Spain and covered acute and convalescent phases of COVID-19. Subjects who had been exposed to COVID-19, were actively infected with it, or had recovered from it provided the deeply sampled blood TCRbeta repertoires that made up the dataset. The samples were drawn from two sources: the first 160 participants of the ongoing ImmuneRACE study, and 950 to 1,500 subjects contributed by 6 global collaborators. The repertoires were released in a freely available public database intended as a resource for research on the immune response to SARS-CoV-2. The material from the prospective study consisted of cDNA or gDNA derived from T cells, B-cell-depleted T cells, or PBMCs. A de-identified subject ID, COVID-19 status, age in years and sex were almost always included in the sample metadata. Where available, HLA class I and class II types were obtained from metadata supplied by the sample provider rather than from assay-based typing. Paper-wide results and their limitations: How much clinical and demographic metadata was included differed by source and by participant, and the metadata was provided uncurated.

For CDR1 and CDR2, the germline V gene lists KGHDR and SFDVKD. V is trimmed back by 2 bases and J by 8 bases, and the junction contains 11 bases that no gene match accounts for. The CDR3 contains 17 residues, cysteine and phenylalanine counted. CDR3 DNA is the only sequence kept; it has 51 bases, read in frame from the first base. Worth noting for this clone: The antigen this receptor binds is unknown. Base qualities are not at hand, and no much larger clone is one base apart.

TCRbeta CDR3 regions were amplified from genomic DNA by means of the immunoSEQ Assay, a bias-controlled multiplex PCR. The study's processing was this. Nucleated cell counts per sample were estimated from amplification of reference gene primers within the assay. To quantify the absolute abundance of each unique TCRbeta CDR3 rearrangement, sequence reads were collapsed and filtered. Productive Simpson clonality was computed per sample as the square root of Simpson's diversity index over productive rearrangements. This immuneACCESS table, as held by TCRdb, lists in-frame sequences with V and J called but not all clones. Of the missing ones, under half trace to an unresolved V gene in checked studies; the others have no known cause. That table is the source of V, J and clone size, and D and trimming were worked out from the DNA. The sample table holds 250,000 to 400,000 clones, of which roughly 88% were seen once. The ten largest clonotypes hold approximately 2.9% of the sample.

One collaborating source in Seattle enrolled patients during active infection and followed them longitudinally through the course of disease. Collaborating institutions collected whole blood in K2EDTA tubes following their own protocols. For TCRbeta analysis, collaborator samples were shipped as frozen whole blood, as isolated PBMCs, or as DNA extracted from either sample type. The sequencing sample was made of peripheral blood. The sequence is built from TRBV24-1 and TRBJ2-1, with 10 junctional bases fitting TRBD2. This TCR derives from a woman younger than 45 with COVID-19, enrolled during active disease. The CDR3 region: CATSDSRAGGPGDEQFF. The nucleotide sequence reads TGTGCCACCAGTGATTCCCGAGCGGGAGGGCCTGGCGATGAGCAGTTCTTC.